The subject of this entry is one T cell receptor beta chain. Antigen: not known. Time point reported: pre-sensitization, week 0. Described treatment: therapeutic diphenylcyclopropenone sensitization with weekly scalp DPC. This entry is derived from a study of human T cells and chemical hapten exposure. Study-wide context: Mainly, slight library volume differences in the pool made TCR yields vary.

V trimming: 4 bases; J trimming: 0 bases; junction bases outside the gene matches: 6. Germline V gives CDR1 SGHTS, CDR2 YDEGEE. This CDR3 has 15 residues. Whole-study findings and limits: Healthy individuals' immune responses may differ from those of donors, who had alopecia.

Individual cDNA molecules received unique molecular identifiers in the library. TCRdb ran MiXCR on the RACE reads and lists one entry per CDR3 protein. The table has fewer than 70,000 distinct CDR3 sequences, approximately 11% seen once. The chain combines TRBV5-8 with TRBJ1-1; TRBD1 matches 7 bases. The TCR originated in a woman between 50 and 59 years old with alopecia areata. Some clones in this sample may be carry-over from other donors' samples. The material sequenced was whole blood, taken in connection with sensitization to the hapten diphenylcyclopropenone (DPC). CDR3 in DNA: TGTGCCAGCAGCCTAAAGGACAGGATGAACACTGAAGCTTTCTTT. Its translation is CASSLKDRMNTEAFF.